This T cell receptor (beta chain) stems from a study of response to subunit inactivated influenza vaccine. Study observations and caveats: Authors suggested each seasonal influenza vaccination recruits few new T cells.

Details on this clonotype: Antigen unknown.

MiXCR, run by TCRdb on the RT-PCR reads, gives a single entry per CDR3 protein. The repertoire holds 710,000 or so distinct CDR3 sequences, with about 15% as singletons. The junction had 6 bases not matched to a gene; V was cut back by 4 bases and J by 7 bases. CDR1 and CDR2 (germline): LGHDT, YNNKEL (reference sequence). The CDR3 covers 13 residues. The origin of this receptor is a man aged 50 to 60 who received an inactivated influenza vaccine. The rearrangement links TRBV3-1 to TRBJ1-2, with TRBD1 matching over 7 bases. The source was PBMCs from blood, collected roughly 13 days after vaccination. The CDR3, as DNA: TGTGCCAGCAGCCCCCAGGGGGGTTCTGGCTACACCTTC. It is translated as CASSPQGGSGYTF.